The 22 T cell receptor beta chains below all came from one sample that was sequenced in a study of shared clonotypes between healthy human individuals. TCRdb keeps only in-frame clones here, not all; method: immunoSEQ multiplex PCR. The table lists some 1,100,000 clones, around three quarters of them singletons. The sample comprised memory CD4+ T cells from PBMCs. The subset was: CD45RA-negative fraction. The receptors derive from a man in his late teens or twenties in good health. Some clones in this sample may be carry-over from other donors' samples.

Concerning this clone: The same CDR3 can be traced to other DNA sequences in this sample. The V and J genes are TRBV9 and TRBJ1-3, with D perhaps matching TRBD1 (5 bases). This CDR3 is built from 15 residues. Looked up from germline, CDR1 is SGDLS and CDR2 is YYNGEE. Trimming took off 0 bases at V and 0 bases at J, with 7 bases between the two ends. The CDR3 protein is CASSVEGSSGNTIYF. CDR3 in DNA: TGTGCCAGCAGCGTAGAGGGGAGCTCTGGAAACACCATATATTTT.

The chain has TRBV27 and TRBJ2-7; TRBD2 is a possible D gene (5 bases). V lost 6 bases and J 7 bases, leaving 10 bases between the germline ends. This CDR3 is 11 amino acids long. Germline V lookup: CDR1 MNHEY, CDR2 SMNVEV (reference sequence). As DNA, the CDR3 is TGTGCCAGCAGCCTAGGCGGGGAGCAGTACTTC. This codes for CASSLGGEQYF.

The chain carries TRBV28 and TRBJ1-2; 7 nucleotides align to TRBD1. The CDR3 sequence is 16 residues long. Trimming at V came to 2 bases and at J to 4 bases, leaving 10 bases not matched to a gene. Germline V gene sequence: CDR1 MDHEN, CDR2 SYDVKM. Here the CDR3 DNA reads TGTGCCAGCAGTTTAGGGGGAAGGACAGGTCCCTATGGCTACACCTTC. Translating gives CASSLGGRTGPYGYTF.

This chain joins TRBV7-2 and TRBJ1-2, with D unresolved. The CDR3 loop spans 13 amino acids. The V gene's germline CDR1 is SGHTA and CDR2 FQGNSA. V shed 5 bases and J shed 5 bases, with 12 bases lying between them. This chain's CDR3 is CASSQTWMYGYTF. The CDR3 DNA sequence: TGTGCCAGCAGCCAAACCTGGATGTATGGCTACACCTTC.

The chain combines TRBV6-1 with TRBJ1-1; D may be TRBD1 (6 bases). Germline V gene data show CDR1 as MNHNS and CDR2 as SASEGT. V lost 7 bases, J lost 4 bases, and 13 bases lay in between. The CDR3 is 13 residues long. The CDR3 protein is CASIRTGSTEAFF. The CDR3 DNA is TGTGCCAGCATCCGAACAGGGTCCACTGAAGCTTTCTTT.

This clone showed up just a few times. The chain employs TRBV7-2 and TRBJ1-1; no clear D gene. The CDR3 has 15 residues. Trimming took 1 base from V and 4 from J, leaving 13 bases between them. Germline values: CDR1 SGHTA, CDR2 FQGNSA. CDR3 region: CASSLEPNRGTEAFF. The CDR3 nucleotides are TGTGCCAGCAGCTTAGAACCCAACCGCGGCACTGAAGCTTTCTTT.

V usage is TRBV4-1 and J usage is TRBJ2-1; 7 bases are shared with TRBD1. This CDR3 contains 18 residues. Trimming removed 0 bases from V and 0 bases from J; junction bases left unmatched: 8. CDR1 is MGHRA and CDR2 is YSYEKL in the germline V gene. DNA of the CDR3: TGCGCCAGCAGCCAAGATGGTCCGGACAGGCTCTCCTACAATGAGCAGTTCTTC. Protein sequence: CASSQDGPDRLSYNEQFF.

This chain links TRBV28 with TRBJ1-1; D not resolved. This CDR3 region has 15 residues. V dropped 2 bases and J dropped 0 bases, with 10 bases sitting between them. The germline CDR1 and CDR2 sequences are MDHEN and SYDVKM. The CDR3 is CASSLHQSMNTEAFF. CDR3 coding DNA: TGTGCCAGCAGTTTACACCAGTCCATGAACACTGAAGCTTTCTTT.

The CDR3 bases are TGCAGCGTCCCCGGCGAGGGGAGTCGTCAGCCCCAGCATTTT. Translated, it gives CSVPGEGSRQPQHF. The rearrangement links TRBV29-1 to TRBJ1-5; tentatively, D is TRBD1 (5 bases). This CDR3 is built from 14 residues. Germline CDR1 and CDR2: SQVTM and ANQGSEA. The V end lost 6 bases, the J end lost 6 bases, and 18 bases lay between the germline ends. The whole variable domain, filled in from reference TRBV29-1 and TRBJ1-5, reads SAVISQKPSRDICQRGTSLTIQCQVDSQVTMMFWYRQQPGQSLTLIATANQGSEATYESGFVIDKFPISRPNLTFSTLTVSNMSPEDSSIYLCSVPGEGSRQPQHFGDGTRLSIL.

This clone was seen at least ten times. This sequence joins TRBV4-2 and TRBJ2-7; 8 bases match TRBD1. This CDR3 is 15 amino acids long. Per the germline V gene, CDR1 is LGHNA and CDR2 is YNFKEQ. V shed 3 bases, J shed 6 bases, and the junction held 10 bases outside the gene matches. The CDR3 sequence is CASSHRTGWDFEQYF. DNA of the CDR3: TGTGCCAGCAGCCACCGGACAGGGTGGGACTTCGAGCAGTACTTC.

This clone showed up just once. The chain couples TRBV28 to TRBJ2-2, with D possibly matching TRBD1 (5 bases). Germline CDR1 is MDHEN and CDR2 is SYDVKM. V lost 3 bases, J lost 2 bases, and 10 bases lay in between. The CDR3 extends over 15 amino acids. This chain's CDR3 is CASSLSQANTGELFF. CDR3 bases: TGTGCCAGCAGTTTGTCACAGGCTAACACCGGGGAGCTGTTTTTT.

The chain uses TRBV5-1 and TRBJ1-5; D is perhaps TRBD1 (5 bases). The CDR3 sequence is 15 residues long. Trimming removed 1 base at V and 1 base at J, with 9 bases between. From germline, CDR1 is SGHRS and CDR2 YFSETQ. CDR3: CASSLSGQSNQPQHF. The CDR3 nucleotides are TGCGCCAGCAGCTTGTCGGGGCAGAGCAATCAGCCCCAGCATTTT.

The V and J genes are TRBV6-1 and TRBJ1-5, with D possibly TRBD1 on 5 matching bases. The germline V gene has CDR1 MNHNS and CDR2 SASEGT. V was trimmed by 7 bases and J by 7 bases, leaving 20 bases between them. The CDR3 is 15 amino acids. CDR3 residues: CASTRGVSEGQPQHF. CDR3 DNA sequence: TGTGCCAGCACCCGGGGGGTTTCAGAGGGGCAGCCCCAGCATTTT.

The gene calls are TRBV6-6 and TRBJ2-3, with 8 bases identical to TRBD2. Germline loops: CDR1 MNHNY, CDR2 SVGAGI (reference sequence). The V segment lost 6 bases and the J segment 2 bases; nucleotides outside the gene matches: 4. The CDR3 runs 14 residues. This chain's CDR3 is CASSVSGTTDTQYF. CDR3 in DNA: TGTGCCAGCAGCGTTAGCGGGACCACAGATACGCAGTATTTT.

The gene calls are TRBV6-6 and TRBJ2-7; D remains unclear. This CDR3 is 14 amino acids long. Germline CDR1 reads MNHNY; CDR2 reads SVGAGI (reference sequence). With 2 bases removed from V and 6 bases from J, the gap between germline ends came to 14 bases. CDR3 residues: CASSYAPGTREQYF. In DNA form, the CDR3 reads TGTGCCAGCAGTTACGCCCCGGGTACACGCGAGCAGTACTTC.

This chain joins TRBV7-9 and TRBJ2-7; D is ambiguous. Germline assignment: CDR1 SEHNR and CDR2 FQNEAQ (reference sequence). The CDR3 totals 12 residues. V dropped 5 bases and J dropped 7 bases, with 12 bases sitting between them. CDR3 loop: CASSLSFGEQYF. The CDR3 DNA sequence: TGTGCCAGCAGCCTTTCGTTCGGAGAGCAGTACTTC.

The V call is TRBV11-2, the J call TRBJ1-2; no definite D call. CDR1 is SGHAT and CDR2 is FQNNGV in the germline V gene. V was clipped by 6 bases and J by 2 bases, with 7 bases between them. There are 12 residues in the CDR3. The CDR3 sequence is CASRYRNYGYTF. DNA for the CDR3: TGTGCCAGCAGGTACAGAAACTATGGCTACACCTTC.

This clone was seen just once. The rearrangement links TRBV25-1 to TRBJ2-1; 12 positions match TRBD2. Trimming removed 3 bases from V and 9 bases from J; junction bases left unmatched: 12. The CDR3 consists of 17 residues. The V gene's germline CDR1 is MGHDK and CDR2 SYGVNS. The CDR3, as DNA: TGTGCCAGCAGTGAGTTGACTAGCGGGAGCCGAAGTGGTGAGCAGTTCTTC. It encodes CASSELTSGSRSGEQFF. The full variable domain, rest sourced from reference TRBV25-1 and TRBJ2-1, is EADIYQTPRYLVIGTGKKITLECSQTMGHDKMYWYQQDPGMELHLIHYSYGVNSTEKGDLSSESTVSRIRTEHFPLTLESARPSHTSQYLCASSELTSGSRSGEQFFGPGTRLTVL.

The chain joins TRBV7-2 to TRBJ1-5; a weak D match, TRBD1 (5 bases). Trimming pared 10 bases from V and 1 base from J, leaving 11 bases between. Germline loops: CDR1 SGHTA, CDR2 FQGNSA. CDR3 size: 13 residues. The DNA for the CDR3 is TGTGCCACCGGGGCAGGAAGCAATCAGCCCCAGCATTTT. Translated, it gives CATGAGSNQPQHF.

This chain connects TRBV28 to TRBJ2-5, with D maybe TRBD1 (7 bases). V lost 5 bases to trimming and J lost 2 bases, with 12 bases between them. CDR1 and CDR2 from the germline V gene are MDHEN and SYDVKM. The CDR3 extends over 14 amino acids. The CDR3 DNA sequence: TGTGCCAGCAGTCCCGGGGGACAGCAAGAGACCCAGTACTTC. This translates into CASSPGGQQETQYF.

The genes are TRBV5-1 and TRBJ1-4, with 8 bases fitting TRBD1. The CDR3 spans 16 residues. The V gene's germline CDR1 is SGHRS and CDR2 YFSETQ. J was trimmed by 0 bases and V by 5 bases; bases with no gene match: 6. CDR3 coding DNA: TGCGCCAGCAGTTGGGACAGGCCTACAACTAATGAAAAACTGTTTTTT. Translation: CASSWDRPTTNEKLFF.

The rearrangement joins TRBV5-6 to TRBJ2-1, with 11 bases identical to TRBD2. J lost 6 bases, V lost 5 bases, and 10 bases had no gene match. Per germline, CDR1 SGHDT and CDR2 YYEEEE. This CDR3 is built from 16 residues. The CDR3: CASSQLAGGPVNEQFF. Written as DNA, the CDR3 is TGTGCCAGCAGTCAATTAGCGGGAGGGCCCGTCAATGAGCAGTTCTTC.